This T cell receptor beta chain appears in the sequencing data of a study of blood T cell repertoires in COVID-19. Across the whole study: COVID-19 samples, acute and convalescent, were from the United States, Italy and Spain. Sources were T cells, B-cell-depleted T cells, or PBMCs; the material itself was cDNA or gDNA.

This clone was observed once. Produced via immunoSEQ multiplex PCR; TCRdb's table is partial and in-frame only. The sample has 270,000 or so clones, roughly 81% seen once. CDR3 length: 16 residues. Deletions cut 0 bases from V and 0 bases from J, with 12 bases between. Germline CDR1 and CDR2: LNHNV and YYDKDF (reference sequence). The TCR was taken from a woman in her forties or fifties who had been exposed to COVID-19. V and J are TRBV15 and TRBJ2-7; D is ambiguous. What was sequenced was PBMCs or T cells enriched from blood (not recorded which). The CDR3, as DNA: TGTGCCACCAGCAGAGACGTGCGGAAGCTCTCCTACGAGCAGTACTTC. This codes for CATSRDVRKLSYEQYF.